These T cell receptor beta chains were read from a single sample in a study of response to subunit inactivated influenza vaccine. One entry per CDR3 protein, called by TCRdb with MiXCR from the RT-PCR reads. The sample has roughly 650,000 distinct CDR3 sequences; 11% to 15% are singletons. Sample: PBMCs from blood, taken approximately 15 days before vaccination. Every receptor here comes from a man between 50 and 59 years old who received an inactivated influenza vaccine. Both conserved end residues are part of each CDR3. D genes are given only for firm matches. Clone size is not always given. Where it is, it says once, few, many or a class for expanded clones.

- | TRBJ2-7 | TRBV29-1 | TRBD1 | 11 | CSGGQTYEQYF | TGCAGCGGGGGACAGACCTACGAGCAGTACTTC
- | TRBJ1-5 | TRBV21-1 | - | 17 | CASSTDRRRTDDQPQHF | TGTGCCAGCAGCACCGACCGACGGCGGACCGACGATCAGCCCCAGCATTTT
- | TRBJ2-7 | TRBV6-2/TRBV6-3 | TRBD2 | 14 | CASKLAGGSYEQYF | TGTGCCAGCAAACTAGCGGGAGGCTCCTACGAGCAGTACTTC
few | TRBJ2-6 | TRBV18 | - | 16 | CASSPLADSGANVLTF | TGTGCCAGCTCACCATTGGCAGACTCTGGGGCCAACGTCCTGACTTTC
- | TRBJ2-1 | TRBV7-9 | TRBD2 | 14 | CASSLGGPRNEQFF | TGTGCCAGCAGCTTGGGAGGGCCCCGCAATGAGCAGTTCTTC
few | TRBJ2-1 | TRBV5-1 | - | 15 | CASSRGEKTYNEQFF | TGCGCCAGCAGCCGTGGGGAAAAAACCTACAATGAGCAGTTCTTC
few | TRBJ2-5 | TRBV6-2/TRBV6-3 | - | 18 | CASSYSISHGISEETQYF | TGTGCCAGCAGTTACTCGATATCTCATGGGATTTCAGAAGAGACCCAGTACTTC
- | TRBJ2-5 | TRBV4-3 | TRBD2 | 18 | CASSQGLAGNIPMETQYF | TGCGCCAGCAGCCAAGGACTAGCGGGGAACATCCCCATGGAGACCCAGTACTTC
many | TRBJ1-1 | TRBV20-1 | - | 14 | CSARVVDGNTEAFF | TGCAGTGCTAGAGTAGTCGACGGGAACACTGAAGCTTTCTTT
- | TRBJ2-4 | TRBV6-6 | - | 13 | CASNNGAKNIQYF | TGTGCCAGCAACAACGGGGCCAAAAACATTCAGTACTTC
many | TRBJ2-3 | TRBV12-3/TRBV12-4 | - | 15 | CASSLRGAGTDTQYF | TGTGCCAGCAGTTTACGGGGTGCCGGCACAGATACGCAGTATTTT
- | TRBJ1-1 | TRBV12-3/TRBV12-4 | TRBD1 | 16 | CASSKSGTGWGIEAFF | TGTGCCAGCTCCAAGTCCGGGACAGGGTGGGGAATTGAAGCTTTCTTT
- | TRBJ2-1 | TRBV11-1 | - | 15 | CASSPRKGLGNEQFF | TGTGCCAGCAGCCCACGGAAGGGCCTCGGGAATGAGCAGTTCTTC
many | TRBJ2-1 | TRBV7-2 | TRBD2 | 14 | CASRESGIYNEQFF | TGTGCCAGCAGAGAAAGCGGGATTTATAATGAGCAGTTCTTC
- | TRBJ2-2 | TRBV4-1 | - | 16 | CASSHAGTRSTGELFF | TGCGCCAGCAGCCATGCAGGGACCAGGAGCACCGGGGAGCTGTTTTTT
- | TRBJ2-5 | TRBV15 | - | 14 | CATSPPGRAETQYF | TGTGCCACCAGCCCTCCAGGAAGGGCAGAGACCCAGTACTTC
- | TRBJ2-2 | TRBV4-2 | - | 15 | CASSLGTRGTGELFF | TGTGCCAGCAGCCTCGGGACACGGGGCACCGGGGAGCTGTTTTTT
few | TRBJ2-2 | TRBV3-1 | - | 13 | CASSLRDIGELFF | TGTGCCAGCAGCCTCCGGGACATTGGGGAGCTGTTTTTT
few | TRBJ2-7 | TRBV12-3/TRBV12-4 | - | 15 | CASSSSGTPDYEQYF | TGTGCCAGCAGTTCCTCCGGGACTCCTGACTACGAGCAGTACTTC
- | TRBJ2-6 | TRBV2 | - | 18 | CASSATWSGGSGANVPTF | TGTGCCAGCAGCGCCACGTGGTCAGGGGGGAGTGGGGCCAACGTCCCGACTTTC
many | TRBJ2-1 | TRBV4-2 | TRBD2 | 15 | CASSQREGPLDEQFF | TGTGCCAGCAGCCAAAGGGAGGGTCCCTTAGATGAGCAGTTCTTC
- | TRBJ2-2 | TRBV5-1 | - | 15 | CASSPIMTGTGELFF | TGCGCCAGCAGCCCAATCATGACAGGCACCGGGGAGCTGTTTTTT
- | TRBJ2-7 | TRBV11-2 | - | 15 | CASSLDFAHSYEQYF | TGTGCCAGCAGCTTAGACTTTGCCCATTCCTACGAGCAGTACTTC
- | TRBJ2-2 | TRBV6-1 | TRBD2 | 17 | CASSVGLAGAGSGELFF | TGTGCCAGCAGTGTCGGACTAGCGGGGGCCGGCTCCGGGGAGCTGTTTTTT
- | TRBJ2-7 | TRBV20-1 | - | 14 | CSAPARSISYEQYF | TGCAGTGCTCCCGCCAGGTCGATCTCCTACGAGCAGTACTTC
- | TRBJ2-3 | TRBV6-5 | TRBD2 | 13 | CATSQRGRDTQYF | TGTGCCACCTCTCAGCGGGGACGGGATACGCAGTATTTT
many | TRBJ2-1 | TRBV20-1 | TRBD2 | 14 | CSARVTSGDNEQFF | TGCAGTGCTAGAGTGACTAGCGGGGACAATGAGCAGTTCTTC
- | TRBJ2-5 | TRBV7-2 | - | 13 | CASSSGIKETQYF | TGTGCCAGCAGCTCGGGGATAAAAGAGACCCAGTACTTC
- | TRBJ2-1 | TRBV29-1 | - | 14 | CSVVKSSVKNEQFF | TGCAGCGTTGTGAAGTCTAGTGTTAAGAATGAGCAGTTCTTC
many | TRBJ2-3 | TRBV20-1 | TRBD2 | 14 | CSARDGRGTDTQYF | TGCAGTGCTAGAGACGGGAGGGGGACAGATACGCAGTATTTT
few | TRBJ1-6 | TRBV7-9 | TRBD1 | 15 | CASSRPTGRDSPLHF | TGTGCCAGCAGCCGACCGACAGGGCGCGATTCACCCCTCCACTTT
- | TRBJ2-3 | TRBV6-5 | TRBD2 | 14 | CASSYGRGIDTQYF | TGTGCCAGCAGTTATGGGCGGGGGATAGATACGCAGTATTTT
many | TRBJ1-1 | TRBV4-2 | - | 15 | CASSQEGGVGTEAFF | TGTGCCAGCAGCCAAGAAGGCGGGGTTGGTACTGAAGCTTTCTTT
few | TRBJ2-6 | TRBV25-1 | - | 17 | CASSENLGISGANVLTF | TGTGCCAGCAGTGAGAATCTGGGGATCTCTGGGGCCAACGTCCTGACTTTC
few | TRBJ2-1 | TRBV18 | TRBD2 | 16 | CASSPIFGGTNNEQFF | TGTGCCAGCTCACCAATATTCGGGGGGACTAACAATGAGCAGTTCTTC
few | TRBJ2-3 | TRBV12-3/TRBV12-4 | TRBD1 | 18 | CASSLGRGGNRNTDTQYF | TGTGCCAGCAGTTTAGGGAGAGGGGGCAATAGAAACACAGATACGCAGTATTTT
- | TRBJ2-7 | TRBV28 | TRBD2 | 14 | CATRLASRGYEQYF | TGTGCCACCCGACTAGCGTCCCGGGGGTACGAGCAGTACTTC
once | TRBJ1-4 | TRBV28 | - | 18 | CASSLWGGLGATNEKLFF | TGTGCCAGCAGTTTATGGGGTGGGCTTGGGGCAACTAATGAAAAACTGTTTTTT
few | TRBJ2-7 | TRBV2 | - | 12 | CASAERQIEQYF | TGTGCCAGCGCAGAACGTCAAATCGAGCAGTACTTC
- | TRBJ2-7 | TRBV13 | - | 12 | CASSLGGRNQYF | TGTGCCAGCAGCTTAGGCGGGCGAAATCAGTACTTC
- | TRBJ2-5 | TRBV3-1 | TRBD2 | 16 | CASSLKGPGEGETQYF | TGTGCCAGCAGCCTCAAAGGTCCGGGGGAGGGAGAGACCCAGTACTTC
few | TRBJ1-5 | TRBV2 | - | 15 | CASSEDRGRNQPQHF | TGTGCCAGCAGTGAAGATCGGGGCCGGAATCAGCCCCAGCATTTT
- | TRBJ2-5 | TRBV20-1 | - | 12 | CSAKGPVETQYF | TGCAGTGCTAAGGGCCCGGTGGAGACCCAGTACTTC
many | TRBJ2-2 | TRBV5-1 | - | 15 | CASSSAVGGTGELFF | TGCGCCAGCAGCTCTGCGGTAGGAGGCACCGGGGAGCTGTTTTTT
- | TRBJ1-1 | TRBV29-1 | - | 14 | CSVEDQGAVAEAFF | TGCAGCGTTGAAGATCAAGGTGCGGTGGCTGAAGCTTTCTTT